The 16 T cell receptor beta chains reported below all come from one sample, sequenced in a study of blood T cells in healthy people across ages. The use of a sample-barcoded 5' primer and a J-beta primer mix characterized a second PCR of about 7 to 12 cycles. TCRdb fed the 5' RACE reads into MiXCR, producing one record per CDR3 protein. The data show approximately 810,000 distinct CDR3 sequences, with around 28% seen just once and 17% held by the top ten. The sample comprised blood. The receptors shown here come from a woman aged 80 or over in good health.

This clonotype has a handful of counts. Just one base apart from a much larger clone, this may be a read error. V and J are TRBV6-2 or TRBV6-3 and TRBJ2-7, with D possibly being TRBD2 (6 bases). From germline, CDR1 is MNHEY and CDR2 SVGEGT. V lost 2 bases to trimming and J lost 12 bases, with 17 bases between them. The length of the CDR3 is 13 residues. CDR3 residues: CASSYGGMETRYF. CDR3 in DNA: TGTGCCAGCAGTTACGGGGGGATGGAGACCCGGTACTTC.

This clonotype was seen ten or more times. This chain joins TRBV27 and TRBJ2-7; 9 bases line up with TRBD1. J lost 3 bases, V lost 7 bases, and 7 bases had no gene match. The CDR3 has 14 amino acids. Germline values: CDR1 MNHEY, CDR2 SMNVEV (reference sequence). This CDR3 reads CASITGTGYYEQYF. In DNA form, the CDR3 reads TGTGCCAGCATCACCGGGACAGGGTACTACGAGCAGTACTTC.

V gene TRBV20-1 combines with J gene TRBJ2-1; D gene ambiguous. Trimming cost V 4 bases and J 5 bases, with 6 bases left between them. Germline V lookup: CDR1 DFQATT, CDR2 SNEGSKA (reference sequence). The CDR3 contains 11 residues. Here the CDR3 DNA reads TGCAGTGCTAAACATAACAATGAGCAGTTCTTC. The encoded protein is CSAKHNNEQFF.

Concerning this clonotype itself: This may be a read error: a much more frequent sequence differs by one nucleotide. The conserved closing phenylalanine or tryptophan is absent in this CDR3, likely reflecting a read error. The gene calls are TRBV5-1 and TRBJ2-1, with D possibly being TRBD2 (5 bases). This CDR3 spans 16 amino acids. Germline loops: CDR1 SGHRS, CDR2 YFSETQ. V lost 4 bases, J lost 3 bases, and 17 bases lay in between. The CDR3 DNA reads TGCGCCAGCAGCCGAAACGGGGAGACCCTCTACAATGAGCAGTTCGTC. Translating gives CASSRNGETLYNEQFV.

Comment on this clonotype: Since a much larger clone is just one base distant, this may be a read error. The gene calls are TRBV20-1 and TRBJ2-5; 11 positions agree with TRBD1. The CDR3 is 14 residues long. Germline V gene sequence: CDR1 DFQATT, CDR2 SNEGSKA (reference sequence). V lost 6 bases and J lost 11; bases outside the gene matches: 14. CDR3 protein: CSARTGGPYNEQYF. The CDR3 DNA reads TGCAGTGCCAGGACAGGGGGCCCCTACAATGAGCAGTACTTC.

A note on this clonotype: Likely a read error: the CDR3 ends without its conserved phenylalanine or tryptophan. The CDR3 sequence: CRAPDSTVDEAFY. CDR3 coding DNA: TGCAGGGCCCCGGACAGTACGGTGGATGAAGCTTTCTAT. The J gene is TRBJ1-1, the V gene TRBV20-1; D possibly corresponds to TRBD1 (6 bases). Germline V gene data show CDR1 as DFQATT and CDR2 as SNEGSKA (reference sequence). CDR3 length: 13 amino acids.

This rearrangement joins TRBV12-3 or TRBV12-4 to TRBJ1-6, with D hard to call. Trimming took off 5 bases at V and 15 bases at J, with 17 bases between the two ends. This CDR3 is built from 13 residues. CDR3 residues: CASSLVTPLRLHF. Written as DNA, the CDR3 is TGTGCCAGCAGTCTTGTTACCCCTTTACGCCTCCACTTT.

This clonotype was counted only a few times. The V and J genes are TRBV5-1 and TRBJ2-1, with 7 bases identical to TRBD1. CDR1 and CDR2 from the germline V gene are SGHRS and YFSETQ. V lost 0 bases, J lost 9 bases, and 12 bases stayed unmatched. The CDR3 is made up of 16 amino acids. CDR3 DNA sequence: TGCGCCAGCAGCTTGGAGGGACAGATTTCGACGGGTGAGCAGTTCTTC. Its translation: CASSLEGQISTGEQFF.

The CDR3, as DNA: TGTGCCAGCAGCCCAGTAGCGGGGGGGAAATGGGATACGCAGTATTTT. Translating it yields CASSPVAGGKWDTQYF. This rearrangement joins TRBV3-1 to TRBJ2-3; 11 nucleotides agree with TRBD2. CDR3 length: 16 amino acids. Per the germline V gene, CDR1 is LGHDT and CDR2 is YNNKEL (reference sequence). After removal of 4 bases from V and 6 bases from J, the junction contained 9 bases not matched to a gene.

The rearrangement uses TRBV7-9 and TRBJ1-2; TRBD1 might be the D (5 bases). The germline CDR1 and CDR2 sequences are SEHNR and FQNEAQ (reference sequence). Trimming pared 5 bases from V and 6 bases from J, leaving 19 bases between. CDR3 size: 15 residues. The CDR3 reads CASSPRGWGQDGYTF. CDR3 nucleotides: TGTGCCAGCAGCCCACGGGGGTGGGGCCAAGATGGCTACACCTTC.

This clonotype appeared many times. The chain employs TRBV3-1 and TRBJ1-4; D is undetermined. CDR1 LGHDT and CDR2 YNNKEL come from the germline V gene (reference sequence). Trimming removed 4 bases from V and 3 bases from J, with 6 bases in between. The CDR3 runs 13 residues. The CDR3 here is CASSRLSNEKLFF. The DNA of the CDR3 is TGTGCCAGCAGCCGATTATCTAATGAAAAACTGTTTTTT.

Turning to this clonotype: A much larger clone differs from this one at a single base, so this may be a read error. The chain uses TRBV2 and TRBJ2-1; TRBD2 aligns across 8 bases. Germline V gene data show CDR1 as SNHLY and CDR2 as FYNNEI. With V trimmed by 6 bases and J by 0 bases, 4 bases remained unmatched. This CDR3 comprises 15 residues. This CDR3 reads CASRRGLDSYNEQFF. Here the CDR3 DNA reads TGTGCCAGCAGGCGGGGACTAGACTCCTACAATGAGCAGTTCTTC. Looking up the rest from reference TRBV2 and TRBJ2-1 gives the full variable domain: EPEVTQTPSHQVTQMGQEVILRCVPISNHLYFYWYRQILGQKVEFLVSFYNNEISEKSEIFDDQFSVERPDGSNFTLKIRSTKLEDSAMYFCASRRGLDSYNEQFFGPGTRLTVL.

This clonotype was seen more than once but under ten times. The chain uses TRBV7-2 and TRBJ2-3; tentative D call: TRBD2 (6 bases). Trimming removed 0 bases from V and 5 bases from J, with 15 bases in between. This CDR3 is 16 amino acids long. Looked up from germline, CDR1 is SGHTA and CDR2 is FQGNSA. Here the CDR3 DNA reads TGTGCCAGCAGCTTAGCGGGGAACCGGCGGGGAGATACGCAGTATTTT. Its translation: CASSLAGNRRGDTQYF. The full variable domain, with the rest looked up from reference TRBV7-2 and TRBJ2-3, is GAGVSQSPSNKVTEKGKDVELRCDPISGHTALYWYRQSLGQGLEFLIYFQGNSAPDKSGLPSDRFSAERTGGSVSTLTIQRTQQEDSAVYLCASSLAGNRRGDTQYFGPGTRLTVL.

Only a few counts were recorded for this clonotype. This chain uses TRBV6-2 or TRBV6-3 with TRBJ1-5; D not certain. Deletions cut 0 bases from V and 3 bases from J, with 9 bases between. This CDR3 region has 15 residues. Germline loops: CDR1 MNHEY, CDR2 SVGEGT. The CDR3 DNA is TGTGCCAGCAGTTACTCGAAGGTCCCCAATCAGCCCCAGCATTTT. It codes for CASSYSKVPNQPQHF.

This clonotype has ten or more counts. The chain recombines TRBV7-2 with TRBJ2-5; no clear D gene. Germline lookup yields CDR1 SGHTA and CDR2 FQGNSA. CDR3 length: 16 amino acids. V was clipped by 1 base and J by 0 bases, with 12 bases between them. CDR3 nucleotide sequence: TGTGCCAGCAGCTTAGAGGCCCGTGGGTACCAAGAGACCCAGTACTTC. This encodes CASSLEARGYQETQYF. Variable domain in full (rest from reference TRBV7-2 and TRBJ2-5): GAGVSQSPSNKVTEKGKDVELRCDPISGHTALYWYRQSLGQGLEFLIYFQGNSAPDKSGLPSDRFSAERTGGSVSTLTIQRTQQEDSAVYLCASSLEARGYQETQYFGPGTRLLVL.

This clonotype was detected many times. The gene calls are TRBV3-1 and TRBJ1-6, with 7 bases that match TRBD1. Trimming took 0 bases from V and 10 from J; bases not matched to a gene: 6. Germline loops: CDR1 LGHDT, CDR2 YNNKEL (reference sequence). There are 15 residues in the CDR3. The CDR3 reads CASSQDRRQGSPLHF. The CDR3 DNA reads TGTGCCAGCAGCCAAGATAGGAGACAGGGCTCACCCCTCCACTTT.